This T cell receptor (beta chain) was obtained from a study of cytomegalovirus exposure and HLA in healthy donors. As for this clone: Its antigen is as yet unknown.

V lost 5 bases to trimming and J lost 5 bases, with 6 bases between them. Germline V gives CDR1 SGHAT, CDR2 FQNNGV. The CDR3 has 11 residues. PCR involved 60 Vbeta and 13 Jbeta primers. Clones were read by immunoSEQ multiplex PCR, and TCRdb kept only the in-frame ones, dropping some. This table holds about 34,000 clones, roughly 89% found once. Study-wide points: The study had only CMV serostatus as immune exposure information.

The V call is TRBV11-2, the J call TRBJ2-5; D call uncertain. The clonotype comes from a boy between 10 and 17 years old in good health and CMV-seronegative. The sample was PBMCs. The CDR3 DNA follows: TGTGCCAGCAGCGGCAGGGAGACCCAGTACTTC. It yields the protein CASSGRETQYF.